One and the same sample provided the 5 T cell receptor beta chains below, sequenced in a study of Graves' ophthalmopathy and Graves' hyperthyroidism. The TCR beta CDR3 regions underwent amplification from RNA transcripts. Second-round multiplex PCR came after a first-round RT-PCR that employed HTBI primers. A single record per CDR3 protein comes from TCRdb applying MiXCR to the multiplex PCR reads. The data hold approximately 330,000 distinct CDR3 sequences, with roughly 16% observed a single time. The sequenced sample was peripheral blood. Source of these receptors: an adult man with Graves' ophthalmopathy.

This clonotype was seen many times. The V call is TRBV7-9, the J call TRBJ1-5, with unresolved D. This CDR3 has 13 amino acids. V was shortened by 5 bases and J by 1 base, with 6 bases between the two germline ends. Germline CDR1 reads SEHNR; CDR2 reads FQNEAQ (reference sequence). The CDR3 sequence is CASSADSNQPQHF. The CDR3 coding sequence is TGTGCCAGCAGCGCAGACAGCAATCAGCCCCAGCATTTT.

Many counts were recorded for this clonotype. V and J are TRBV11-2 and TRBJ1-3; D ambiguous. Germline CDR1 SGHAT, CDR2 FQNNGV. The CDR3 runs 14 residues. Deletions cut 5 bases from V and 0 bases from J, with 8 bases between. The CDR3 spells CASSEQFSGNTIYF. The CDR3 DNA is TGTGCCAGCAGCGAACAGTTCTCTGGAAACACCATATATTTT.

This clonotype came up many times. The CDR3, as DNA: TGCGCCAGCAGCCGACAGGGGTCCCACGAGCAGTACTTC. Its translation: CASSRQGSHEQYF. V usage is TRBV5-1 and J usage is TRBJ2-7; 8 nucleotides match TRBD1. This CDR3 is built from 13 residues. The trim removed 4 bases at V and 5 bases at J, leaving 5 bases unmatched. Germline V CDR1 and CDR2: SGHRS, YFSETQ. Complete variable domain (other parts from reference TRBV5-1 and TRBJ2-7): KAGVTQTPRYLIKTRGQQVTLSCSPISGHRSVSWYQQTPGQGLQFLFEYFSETQRNKGNFPGRFSGRQFSNSRSEMNVSTLELGDSALYLCASSRQGSHEQYFGPGTRLTVT.

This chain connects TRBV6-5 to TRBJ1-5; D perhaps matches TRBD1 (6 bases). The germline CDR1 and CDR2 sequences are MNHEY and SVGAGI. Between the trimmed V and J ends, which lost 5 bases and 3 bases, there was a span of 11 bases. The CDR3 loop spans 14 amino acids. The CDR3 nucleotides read TGTGCCAGCAGTAACCGGGACACCAATCAGCCCCAGCATTTT. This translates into CASSNRDTNQPQHF.

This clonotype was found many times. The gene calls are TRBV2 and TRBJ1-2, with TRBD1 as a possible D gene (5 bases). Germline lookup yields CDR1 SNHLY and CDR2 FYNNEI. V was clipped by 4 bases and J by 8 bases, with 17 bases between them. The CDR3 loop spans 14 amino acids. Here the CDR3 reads CASSVRGDQGGYTF. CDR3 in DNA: TGTGCCAGCAGTGTTCGGGGCGATCAAGGGGGCTACACCTTC.